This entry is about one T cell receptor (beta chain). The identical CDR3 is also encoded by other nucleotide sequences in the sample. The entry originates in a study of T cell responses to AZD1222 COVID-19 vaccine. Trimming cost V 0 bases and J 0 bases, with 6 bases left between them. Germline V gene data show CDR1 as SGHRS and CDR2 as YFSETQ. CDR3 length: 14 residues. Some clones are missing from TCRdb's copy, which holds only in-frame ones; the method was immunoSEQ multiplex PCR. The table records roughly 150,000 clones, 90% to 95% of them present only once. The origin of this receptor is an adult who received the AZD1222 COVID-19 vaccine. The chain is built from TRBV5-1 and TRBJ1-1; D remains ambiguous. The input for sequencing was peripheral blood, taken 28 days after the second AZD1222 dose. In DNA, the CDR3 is TGCGCCAGCAGCTTGGATCGGATGAACACTGAAGCTTTCTTT. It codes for CASSLDRMNTEAFF.